This TCR beta chain originates from a study of T cell responses to AZD1222 COVID-19 vaccine. CDR3 size: 16 residues. The ends were cut back, 2 bases at V and 3 bases at J, with 14 bases in the middle. Looked up from germline, CDR1 is SGHDT and CDR2 is YYEEEE. The study's findings and limits: Most donors were white British, females outnumbered males, and clonal diversity was possibly underestimated. Recipients of two AZD1222 doses showed rising Spike-specific TCR breadth and depth. The study sampled repertoires only after the peak T cell response. Close to half of all spike-specific TCRs reportedly target regions of the variants that are unmutated.

A note on this clone: Antigen specificity is unknown.

Assay used: immunoSEQ multiplex PCR; TCRdb lists only in-frame clones, some missing. Of around 99,000 clones listed, approximately 90% were seen once; the top ten hold about 8.1%. This clonotype was obtained from an adult who received the AZD1222 COVID-19 vaccine. The sequencing here drew on peripheral blood, taken 28 days after the second AZD1222 dose. V and J are TRBV5-6 and TRBJ2-2; D not certain. For the CDR3, the DNA is TGTGCCAGCAGCTTTCTAGGGCAGACTGACACCGGGGAGCTGTTTTTT. This codes for CASSFLGQTDTGELFF.